A selection of T cell receptor beta chains follows, all from one sample in a study of shared clonotypes between healthy human individuals. Repertoires were generated with immunoSEQ multiplex PCR, while TCRdb's copy carries only in-frame clones and drops some. This sample yields 950,000 to 1,200,000 clones, of which about 80% are seen a single time; almost 0.9% belongs to the top ten. The source material was memory CD4+ T cells from PBMCs. These TCRs come from a young man in good health. Some clones in this sample may be carry-over from other donors' samples. Both conserved end residues are part of each CDR3. The D gene is left open where the match is weak. The size entry is marked missing in some rows and otherwise reads once, few, many or a size class.

d_call j_call v_call clone_size cdr3_aa cdr3_nt
TRBD2 TRBJ2-3 TRBV29-1 - CSVTRLAGATDTQYF TGCAGCGTTACCAGACTAGCGGGAGCCACAGATACGCAGTATTTT
- TRBJ2-5 TRBV7-9 - CASSQRETQYF TGTGCCAGCAGCCAGCGAGAGACCCAGTACTTC
- TRBJ1-2 TRBV2 few CASSVNSDYGYTF TGTGCCAGCAGTGTCAACTCTGACTATGGCTACACCTTC
TRBD2 TRBJ2-5 TRBV10-2 - CASLRGRAFGETQYF TGCGCCAGCCTGCGGGGGAGGGCCTTCGGGGAGACCCAGTACTTC
- TRBJ1-2 TRBV4-3 - CASSQRLGAGYGYTF TGCGCCAGCAGCCAAAGGTTGGGGGCGGGCTATGGCTACACCTTC
- TRBJ1-5 TRBV4-3 - CASSQDGGRGNQPQHF TGCGCCAGCAGCCAAGATGGGGGCCGGGGTAATCAGCCCCAGCATTTT
TRBD2 TRBJ2-1 TRBV2 - CASRVGLADNEQFF TGTGCCAGCAGAGTCGGACTAGCGGACAATGAGCAGTTCTTC
TRBD1 TRBJ2-5 TRBV9 - CASSAGDREALETQYF TGTGCCAGCAGCGCGGGGGACAGGGAGGCGCTCGAGACCCAGTACTTC
TRBD1 TRBJ2-7 TRBV7-2 few CASSLDRASYEQYF TGTGCCAGCAGCTTGGACAGGGCCTCCTACGAGCAGTACTTC
- TRBJ1-1 TRBV7-8 - CASSTLLSTEAFF TGTGCCAGCAGCACCCTTCTAAGCACTGAAGCTTTCTTT
- TRBJ1-5 TRBV6-5 - CASRGSGVGNQPQHF TGTGCCAGCAGGGGATCAGGGGTGGGCAATCAGCCCCAGCATTTT
TRBD1 TRBJ2-5 TRBV9 - CASSLDRGGETQYF TGTGCCAGCAGTCTAGACAGGGGCGGGGAGACCCAGTACTTC
TRBD1 TRBJ2-7 TRBV7-6 once CASSLVRTGARSSYEQYF TGTGCCAGCAGCTTAGTTCGGACAGGGGCCCGCAGCTCCTACGAGCAGTACTTC
- TRBJ2-2 TRBV11-2 - CASSLDTGITGELFF TGTGCCAGCAGCTTAGATACGGGGATCACCGGGGAGCTGTTTTTT
TRBD1 TRBJ2-1 TRBV7-2 - CASSPGQGLAQFF TGTGCCAGCAGCCCCGGACAGGGGCTGGCGCAGTTCTTC
TRBD2 TRBJ2-7 TRBV7-8 - CASTPGGGGPQYEQYF TGTGCCAGCACCCCAGGTGGGGGAGGGCCTCAGTACGAGCAGTACTTC
- TRBJ2-3 TRBV6-1 - CASSVAFLTYTQYF TGTGCCAGCAGTGTGGCCTTTCTAACGTATACGCAGTATTTT
- TRBJ1-2 TRBV7-2 - CASSSWTGMSNYGYTF TGTGCCAGCAGCTCCTGGACTGGGATGTCTAACTATGGCTACACCTTC